The TCR beta chain described here comes from a study of T cells in Graves' hyperthyroidism and ophthalmopathy. The overall study: Initial diagnosis, before any treatment, was when peripheral blood was collected.

This clonotype was detected many times. Its specificity is unknown. TCR beta CDR3 sequences were amplified from RNA transcripts. HTBI primers were the set used in a first-round RT-PCR of the TCR CDR3. TCRdb processed the multiplex PCR reads anew with MiXCR; each CDR3 protein has one entry. The table has some 650,000 distinct CDR3 sequences, approximately 15% seen once. Whole-study results and caveats: In simple terms, a model built on 13 V-J features told ophthalmopathy apart from stable hyperthyroidism. Blood also showed most of the thyroid clonotypes that were expanded above 0.001.

Used for diagnoses were clinical symptoms, serum thyroxine and TRAb, thyroid ultrasound and orbital computed tomography. Trimming took 1 base from V and 0 from J; bases not matched to a gene: 1. Germline V gene data show CDR1 as DFQATT and CDR2 as SNEGSKA (reference sequence). The CDR3 is 14 residues long. The chain employs TRBV20-1 and TRBJ2-5; 8 bases match TRBD2. The source of this sequence is a woman in her forties with Graves' ophthalmopathy. Sample: blood. The chain's CDR3 is CSARAGGYQETQYF. The CDR3 coding sequence is TGCAGTGCTAGAGCGGGGGGGTACCAAGAGACCCAGTACTTC.